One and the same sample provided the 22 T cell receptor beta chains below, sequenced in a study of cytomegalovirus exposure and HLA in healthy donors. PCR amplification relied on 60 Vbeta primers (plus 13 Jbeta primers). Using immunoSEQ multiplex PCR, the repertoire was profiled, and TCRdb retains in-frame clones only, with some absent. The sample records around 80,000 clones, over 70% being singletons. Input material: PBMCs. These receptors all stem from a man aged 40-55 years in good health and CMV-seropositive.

The CDR3 loop is CASSLGLLSYNEQFF. In DNA, the CDR3 is TGTGCCAGCAGCTTGGGGCTACTATCTTACAATGAGCAGTTCTTC. The rearrangement links TRBV5-8 to TRBJ2-1, with D unresolved. From germline, CDR1 is SGHTS and CDR2 YDEGEE. The CDR3 length is 15 residues. Deletions cut 0 bases from V and 4 bases from J, with 11 bases between.

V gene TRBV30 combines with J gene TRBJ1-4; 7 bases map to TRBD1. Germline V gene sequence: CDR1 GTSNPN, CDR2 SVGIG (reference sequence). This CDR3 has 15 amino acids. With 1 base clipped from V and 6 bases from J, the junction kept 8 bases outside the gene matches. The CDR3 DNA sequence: TGTGCCTGGAGTGACAGGGGAAAGATTGATGAAAAACTGTTTTTT. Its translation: CAWSDRGKIDEKLFF.

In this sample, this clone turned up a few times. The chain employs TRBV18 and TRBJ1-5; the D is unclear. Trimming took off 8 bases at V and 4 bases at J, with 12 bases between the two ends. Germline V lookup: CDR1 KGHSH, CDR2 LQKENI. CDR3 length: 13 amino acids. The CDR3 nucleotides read TGTGCCAGCGGAGCAGAAGTTAATCAGCCCCAGCATTTT. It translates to CASGAEVNQPQHF.

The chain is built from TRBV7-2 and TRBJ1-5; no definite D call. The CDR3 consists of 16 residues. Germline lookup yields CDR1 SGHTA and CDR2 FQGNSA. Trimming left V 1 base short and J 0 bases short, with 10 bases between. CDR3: CASSLGTAHSNQPQHF. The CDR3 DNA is TGTGCCAGCAGCTTAGGGACTGCCCATAGCAATCAGCCCCAGCATTTT.

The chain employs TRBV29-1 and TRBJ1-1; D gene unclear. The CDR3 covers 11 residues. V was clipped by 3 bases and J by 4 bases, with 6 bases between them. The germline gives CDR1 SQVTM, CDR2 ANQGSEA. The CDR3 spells CSVDIGTEAFF. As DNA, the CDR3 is TGCAGCGTTGACATCGGCACTGAAGCTTTCTTT.

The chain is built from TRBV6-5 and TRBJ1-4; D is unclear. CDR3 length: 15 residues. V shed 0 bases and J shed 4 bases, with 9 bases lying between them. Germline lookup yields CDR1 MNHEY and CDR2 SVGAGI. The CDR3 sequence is CASSYSRRLNEKLFF. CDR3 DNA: TGTGCCAGCAGTTACTCGCGACGACTTAATGAAAAACTGTTTTTT.

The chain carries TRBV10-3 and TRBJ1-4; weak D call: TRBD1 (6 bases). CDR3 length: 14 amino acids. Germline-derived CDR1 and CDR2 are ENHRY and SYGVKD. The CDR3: CTTKQGSTNEKLFF. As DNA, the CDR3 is TGTACCACAAAACAGGGCTCAACTAATGAAAAACTGTTTTTT.

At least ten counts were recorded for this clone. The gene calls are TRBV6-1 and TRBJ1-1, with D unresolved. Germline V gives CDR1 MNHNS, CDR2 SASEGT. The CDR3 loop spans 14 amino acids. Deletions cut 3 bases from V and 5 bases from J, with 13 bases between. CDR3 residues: CASSDLIKRTEAFF. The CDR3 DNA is TGTGCCAGCAGTGACTTAATAAAGAGGACTGAAGCTTTCTTT.

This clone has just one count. The CDR3 DNA sequence: TGCGCCAGCAGCCAAGATCCCAGCGGGGGAGACATTCAGTACTTC. It codes for CASSQDPSGGDIQYF. V and J are TRBV4-3 and TRBJ2-4, with TRBD2 matching 8 bases. Germline V gene sequence: CDR1 LGHNA, CDR2 YSLEER. The CDR3 runs to 15 residues. V gave up 0 bases and J gave up 8 bases; unmatched junction bases: 6.

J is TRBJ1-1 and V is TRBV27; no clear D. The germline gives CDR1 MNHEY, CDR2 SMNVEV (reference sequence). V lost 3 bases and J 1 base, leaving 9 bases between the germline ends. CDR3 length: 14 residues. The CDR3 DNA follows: TGTGCCAGCAGTTTCCGCAACAGGAACACTGAAGCTTTCTTT. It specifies CASSFRNRNTEAFF.

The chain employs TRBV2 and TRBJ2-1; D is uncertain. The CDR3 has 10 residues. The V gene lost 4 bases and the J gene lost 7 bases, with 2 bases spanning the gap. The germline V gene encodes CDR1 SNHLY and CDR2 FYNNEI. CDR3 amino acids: CASSVNEQFF. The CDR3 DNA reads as TGTGCCAGCAGTGTAAATGAGCAGTTCTTC.

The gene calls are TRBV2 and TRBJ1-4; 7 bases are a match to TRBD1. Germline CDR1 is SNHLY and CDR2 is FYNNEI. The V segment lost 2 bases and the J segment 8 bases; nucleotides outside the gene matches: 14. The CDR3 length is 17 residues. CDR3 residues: CASSEQGVQRTGEKLFF. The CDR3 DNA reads TGTGCCAGCAGTGAACAGGGGGTACAGCGGACGGGAGAAAAACTGTTTTTT.

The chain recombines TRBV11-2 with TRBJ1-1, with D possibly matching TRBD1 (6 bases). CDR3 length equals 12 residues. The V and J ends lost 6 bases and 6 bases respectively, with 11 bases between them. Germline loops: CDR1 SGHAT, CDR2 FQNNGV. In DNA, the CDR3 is TGTGCCAGCAGTTCCAGGGGTGCTGAAGCTTTCTTT. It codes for CASSSRGAEAFF.

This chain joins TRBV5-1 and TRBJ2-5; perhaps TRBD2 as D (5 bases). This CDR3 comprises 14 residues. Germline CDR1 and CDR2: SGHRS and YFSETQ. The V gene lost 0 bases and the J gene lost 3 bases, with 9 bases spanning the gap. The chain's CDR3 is CASSLESSKETQYF. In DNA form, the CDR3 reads TGCGCCAGCAGCTTGGAGTCTAGCAAAGAGACCCAGTACTTC.

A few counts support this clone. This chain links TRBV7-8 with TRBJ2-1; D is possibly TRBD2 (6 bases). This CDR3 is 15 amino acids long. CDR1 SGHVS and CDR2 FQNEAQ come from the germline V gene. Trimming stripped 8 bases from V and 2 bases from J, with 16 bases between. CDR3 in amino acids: CASVFGGGTYNEQFF. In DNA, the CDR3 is TGTGCCAGCGTCTTCGGGGGTGGGACCTACAATGAGCAGTTCTTC.

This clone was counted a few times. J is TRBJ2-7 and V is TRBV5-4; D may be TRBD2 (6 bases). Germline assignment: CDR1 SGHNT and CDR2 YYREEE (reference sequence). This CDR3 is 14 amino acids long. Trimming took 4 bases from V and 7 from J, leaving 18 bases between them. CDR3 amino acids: CASSPGVGAGEQYF. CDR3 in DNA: TGTGCCAGCAGCCCGGGAGTTGGGGCTGGAGAGCAGTACTTC. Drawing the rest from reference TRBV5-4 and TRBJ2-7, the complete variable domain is ETGVTQSPTHLIKTRGQQVTLRCSSQSGHNTVSWYQQALGQGPQFIFQYYREEENGRGNFPPRFSGLQFPNYSSELNVNALELDDSALYLCASSPGVGAGEQYFGPGTRLTVT.

The CDR3 DNA sequence: TGCGCCAGCAGCACCACGGGGGGGCTCACAGATACGCAGTATTTT. This translates into CASSTTGGLTDTQYF. The chain uses TRBV5-1 and TRBJ2-3; 8 bases are a match to TRBD2. The germline CDR1 and CDR2 sequences are SGHRS and YFSETQ. This CDR3 region has 15 residues. Germline trimming cut 4 bases from V and 2 bases from J; bases unmatched to any gene: 6.

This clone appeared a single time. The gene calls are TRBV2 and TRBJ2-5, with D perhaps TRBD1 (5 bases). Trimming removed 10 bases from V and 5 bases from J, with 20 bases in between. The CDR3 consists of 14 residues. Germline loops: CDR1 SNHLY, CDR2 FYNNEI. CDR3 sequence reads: CAIRPLADMETQYF. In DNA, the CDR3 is TGTGCCATCAGACCTCTTGCGGACATGGAGACCCAGTACTTC.

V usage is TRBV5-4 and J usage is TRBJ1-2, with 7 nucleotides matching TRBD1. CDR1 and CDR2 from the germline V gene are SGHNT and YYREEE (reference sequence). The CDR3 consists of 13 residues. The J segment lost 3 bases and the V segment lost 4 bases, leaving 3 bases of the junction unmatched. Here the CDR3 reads CASSRDSDYGYTF. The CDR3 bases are TGTGCCAGCAGCCGGGACAGCGACTATGGCTACACCTTC.

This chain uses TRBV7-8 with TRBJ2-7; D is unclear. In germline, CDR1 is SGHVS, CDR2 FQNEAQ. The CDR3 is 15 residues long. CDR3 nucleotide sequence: TGTGCTTTTTTTTTCAAGCAGAAGGCGGCATACGAGCAGTACTTC. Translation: CAFFFKQKAAYEQYF. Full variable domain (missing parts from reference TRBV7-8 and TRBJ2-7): GAGVSQSPRYKVAKRGQDVALRCDPISGHVSLFWYQQALGQGPEFLTYFQNEAQLDKSGLPSDRFFAERPEGSVSTLKIQRTQQEDSAVYLCAFFFKQKAAYEQYFGPGTRLTVT.

The CDR3 spells CASSVAGYNEQFF. The CDR3 DNA follows: TGTGCCAGCAGCGTAGCGGGATACAATGAGCAGTTCTTC. The gene calls are TRBV11-3 and TRBJ2-1; 8 bases match TRBD2. The CDR3 contains 13 residues. Unmatched junction bases numbered 1, after V lost 5 bases and J lost 4 bases. Germline-derived CDR1 and CDR2 are SGHNT and YENEEA.

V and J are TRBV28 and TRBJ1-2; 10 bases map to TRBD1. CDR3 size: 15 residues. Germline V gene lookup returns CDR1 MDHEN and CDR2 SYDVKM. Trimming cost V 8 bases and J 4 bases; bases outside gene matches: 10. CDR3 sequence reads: CASGIKRDRGYGYTF. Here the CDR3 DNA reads TGTGCCAGCGGAATTAAACGGGACAGGGGCTATGGCTACACCTTC.